The clone carrying this T cell receptor beta chain was seen only a few times. Its antigen is currently unknown. Every patient underwent thyroid surgery untreated. These data come from a study of metastatic and nonmetastatic thyroid tumors. At the level of the study: Patients with malignant and benign thyroid disease provided blood and tumor or nodule tissue, whose repertoires were compared. Findings and caveats of the study: Versus benign nodules, malignant thyroid tumors reportedly had significantly higher TCR beta diversity, in blood and tumor.

Per the authors' pipeline: Across clinicopathological groups, CDR3 differences served as the basis for building a distant-metastasis classifier for papillary thyroid cancer. Via MiXCR, TCRdb re-called the PCR reads. The V and J calls and clone size are TCRdb's, not the authors'. The sample consists of 40,000 or so clones, roughly a quarter of them appearing once. The germline CDR1 and CDR2 sequences are SNHLY and FYNNEI. The CDR3 is 13 residues long. Trimming took 4 bases from V and 11 from J, leaving 17 bases between them. The sequence was obtained from a female donor with papillary thyroid cancer or a benign thyroid nodule (not recorded which). Some clones in this sample may be carry-over from other donors' samples. The source material was blood. The chain combines TRBV2 with TRBJ1-1, with a tentative D call TRBD1 (5 bases). CDR3 region: CASSARDAQTAFF. The DNA for the CDR3 is TGTGCCAGCAGTGCACGGGACGCCCAAACCGCTTTCTTT.